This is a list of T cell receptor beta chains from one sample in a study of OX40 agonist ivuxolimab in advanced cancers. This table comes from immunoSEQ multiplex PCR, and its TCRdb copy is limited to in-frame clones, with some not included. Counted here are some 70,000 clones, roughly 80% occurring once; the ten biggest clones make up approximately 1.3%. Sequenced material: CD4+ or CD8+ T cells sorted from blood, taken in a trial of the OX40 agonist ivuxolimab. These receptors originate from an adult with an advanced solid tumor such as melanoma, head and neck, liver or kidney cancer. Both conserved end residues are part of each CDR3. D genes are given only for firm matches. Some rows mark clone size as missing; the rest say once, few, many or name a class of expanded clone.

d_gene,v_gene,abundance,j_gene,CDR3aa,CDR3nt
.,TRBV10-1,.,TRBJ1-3,CASSAGGPGNTIYF,TGCGCCAGCAGCGCCGGAGGGCCTGGAAACACCATATATTTT
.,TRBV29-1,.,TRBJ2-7,CSVGPSAGSYEQYF,TGCAGCGTTGGGCCCTCGGCGGGTTCCTACGAGCAGTACTTC
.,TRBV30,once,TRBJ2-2,CAWRDWGWSGELFF,TGTGCCTGGAGAGATTGGGGGTGGTCCGGGGAGCTGTTTTTT
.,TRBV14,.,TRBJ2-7,CASSQSGRVIYEQYF,TGTGCCAGCAGCCAATCCGGCAGGGTAATCTACGAGCAGTACTTC
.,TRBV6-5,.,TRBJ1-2,CASSYSQGRGGYTF,TGTGCCAGCAGTTACTCTCAGGGGCGGGGTGGCTACACCTTC
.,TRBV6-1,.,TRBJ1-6,CASSRLTVTGSPLHF,TGTGCCAGCAGTCGACTGACGGTGACTGGTTCACCCCTCCACTTT
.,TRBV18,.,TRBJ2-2,CASSPMLTRWADTGELFF,TGTGCCAGCTCACCAATGCTCACCCGGTGGGCCGACACCGGGGAGCTGTTTTTT
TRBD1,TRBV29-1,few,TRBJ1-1,CSGWGQGSTEAFF,TGCAGCGGCTGGGGACAGGGGAGCACTGAAGCTTTCTTT
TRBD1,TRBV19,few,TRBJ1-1,CASSIRVWDRGTSAEAFF,TGTGCCAGTAGTATAAGGGTTTGGGACAGGGGGACCAGCGCTGAAGCTTTCTTT
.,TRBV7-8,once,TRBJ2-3,CASSSRETDTQYF,TGTGCCAGCAGCTCCCGAGAGACAGATACGCAGTATTTT
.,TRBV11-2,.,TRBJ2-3,CASSWDSGTDTQYF,TGTGCCAGCAGCTGGGACTCTGGCACAGATACGCAGTATTTT
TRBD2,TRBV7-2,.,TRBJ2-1,CASSPLAGDINEQFF,TGTGCCAGCAGCCCACTAGCGGGGGACATTAATGAGCAGTTCTTC
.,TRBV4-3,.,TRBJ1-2,CASSQGRTRGSYGYTF,TGCGCCAGCAGCCAAGGGCGGACACGGGGAAGCTATGGCTACACCTTC
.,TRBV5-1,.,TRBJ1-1,CASSLSLRTVVNTEAFF,TGCGCCAGCAGCTTGAGTCTTCGGACAGTAGTGAACACTGAAGCTTTCTTT
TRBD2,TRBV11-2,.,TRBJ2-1,CASSPTLAGGNNEQFF,TGTGCCAGCAGCCCAACTCTAGCGGGGGGGAACAATGAGCAGTTCTTC
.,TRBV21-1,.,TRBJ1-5,CASSKAVGEKDQPQHF,TGTGCCAGCAGCAAAGCGGTAGGGGAGAAGGATCAGCCCCAGCATTTT
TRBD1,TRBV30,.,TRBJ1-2,CAWSTGTGDYGYTF,TGTGCCTGGAGTACCGGGACAGGAGATTATGGCTACACCTTC
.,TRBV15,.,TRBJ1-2,CATSPKMTLGDGYTF,TGTGCCACCAGCCCGAAGATGACCCTCGGGGATGGCTACACCTTC
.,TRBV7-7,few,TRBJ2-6,CASSTGRGSGANVLTF,TGTGCTAGCAGTACCGGACGGGGCTCTGGGGCCAACGTCCTGACTTTC
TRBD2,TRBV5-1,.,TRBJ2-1,CASSPGLAGAISYNEQFF,TGCGCCAGCAGCCCTGGACTAGCGGGGGCCATCTCCTACAATGAGCAGTTCTTC
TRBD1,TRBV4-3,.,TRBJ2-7,CASSQDRGRRYF,TGCGCCAGCAGCCAAGACAGGGGGCGGCGGTACTTC
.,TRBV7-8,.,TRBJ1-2,CASSLARREGYGYTF,TGTGCCAGCAGCTTAGCGCGAAGGGAGGGCTATGGCTACACCTTC
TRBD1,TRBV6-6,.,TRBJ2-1,CASTQGQEQFF,TGTGCCAGCACCCAGGGACAGGAGCAGTTCTTC
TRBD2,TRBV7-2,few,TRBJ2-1,CASSSVLGLVNGEQFF,TGTGCCAGCAGCTCGGTCCTGGGACTAGTGAACGGTGAGCAGTTCTTC
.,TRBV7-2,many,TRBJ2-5,CASSFKQGETQYF,TGTGCCAGCAGCTTTAAACAGGGAGAGACCCAGTACTTC